This T cell receptor (beta chain) comes out of a study of CD8 T cells in Susac syndrome (dated 2019 in TCRdb). Some background on the complete study: The study used repertoire sequencing to test whether antigen drove CD8+ T cell activation and differentiation in Susac syndrome. The clonality of the CD8+ T cell repertoire was compared across approximately eleven healthy donors, some 14 Susac syndrome patients and under 18 multiple sclerosis patients. The research as a whole found: The number of individuals in the TCR sequencing and HLA analysis was acknowledged as relatively small.

Remarks on this clonotype: Its binding antigen is unknown. No quality values exist for individual bases; no much larger clone is one base distant.

RNA was extracted using the RNeasy kit, and about 0.45 to 1 ug of the RNA was reverse transcribed with random hexamers. TCR beta CDR3 regions were amplified with the immunoSEQ multiplex PCR assay covering 54 Vbeta and 13 Jbeta segments. Bias from PCR amplification was corrected by using a synthetic template baseline for primer optimization and for computational correction. On the study's bioinformatics: Only productive sequences were kept, with reads annotated to V, D and J genes according to IMGT and analyzed in immunoSEQ Analyzer. To calculate clonality, Shannon entropy was normalized by log2 of the number of productive unique sequences and then subtracted from one. For each patient and control, public and private clones were evaluated among the 100 most prevalent clones. Clones were defined as Susac-specific if absent from the healthy and MS cohorts, from approximately 1,100 published viral clones and from other ImmuneACCESS disease sequences. Starting from the raw public reads, TCRdb applied fastp trimming at Q25, assembled clones with MiXCR and retained in-frame beta chains. Records with the same CDR3 protein are collapsed into one entry carrying the most frequent genes and DNA. Clone size and V and J calls follow TCRdb, not the original study. This sample holds around 270,000 distinct CDR3 sequences; approximately 90% were observed only once. Approximately 0.2% of the sample belongs to the ten largest clones.

Peripheral blood CD8+ and CD4+ T cells from healthy donors, Susac syndrome patients and multiple sclerosis patients were profiled using high-throughput TCR beta sequencing. The multiple sclerosis controls were treatment-naive patients who had stable or active relapsing-remitting disease and met the revised McDonald criteria. Bulk CD8+ and CD4+ T cells were purified magnetically by negative isolation, whereas CD8+ TEMRA cells were enriched by FACS. Blood was collected in EDTA tubes and processed within 24 hours, with PBMCs isolated through density gradient centrifugation. PBMCs intended for TCR sequencing were frozen in liquid nitrogen and were later thawed in a 37 degrees C water bath. The sorted or isolated CD4+, CD8+ and CD8+ TEMRA cells had a purity of 90% or higher. There are 13 amino acids in the CDR3, from cysteine to phenylalanine inclusive. The DNA shown is the 39-base CDR3, in frame from base 1. The junction shows trimming of 6 bases on V and 3 bases on J, and the gene matches do not reach 5 bases of it. The germline V gene encodes CDR1 ENHRY and CDR2 SYGVKD.

Material: CD8+ T cells from PBMCs. This sequence uses TRBV10-3 and TRBJ2-7; 7 bases in the middle match TRBD2. The sequence came from a human donor with multiple sclerosis. The DNA is as follows: TGTGCCATCAGCCCGGGAGGACACTACGAGCAGTACTTC. This sequence encodes CAISPGGHYEQYF.